The 11 T cell receptor beta chains below were found in one sample sequenced in a study of Graves' ophthalmopathy and Graves' hyperthyroidism. The study amplified TCR beta CDR3 regions using RNA transcripts. HTBI primers were employed in first-round RT-PCR, then a second-round multiplex PCR followed. MiXCR, run by TCRdb on the multiplex PCR reads, gives a single entry per CDR3 protein. In the table there are roughly 700,000 distinct CDR3 sequences, 40% of which are singletons. The sequenced material came from peripheral blood. The receptors originated from an adult man with Graves' ophthalmopathy.

The rearrangement links TRBV6-1 to TRBJ1-1; D not resolved. The CDR3 covers 14 residues. With 5 bases removed from V and 3 bases from J, the gap between germline ends came to 13 bases. Germline V gene lookup returns CDR1 MNHNS and CDR2 SASEGT. Here the CDR3 reads CASSPMGGYTEAFF. The CDR3 DNA reads as TGTGCCAGCAGTCCGATGGGAGGTTACACTGAAGCTTTCTTT.

This clonotype came up many times. Sequence at one end of the junction differs from germline and may be a read error. The chain employs TRBV10-3 and TRBJ2-5; D is unclear. CDR1 and CDR2 from the germline V gene are ENHRY and SYGVKD. The CDR3 extends over 13 amino acids. DNA for the CDR3: TGTGCCAGCAGTTTCCAAGCTGAAGAGACCCAGTACTTC. Amino acids: CASSFQAEETQYF.

This clonotype is a singleton in its sample. Since a much larger clone is just one base distant, this may be a read error. The chain is built from TRBV20-1 and TRBJ1-1; D uncertain. The CDR3 is 13 amino acids. Germline CDR1 is DFQATT and CDR2 is SNEGSKA (reference sequence). In nucleotides, the CDR3 is TGCCGTGCTAGAGATCCGGTGAACACTGAAGCTTTCTTT. It encodes CRARDPVNTEAFF.

Ten or more counts support this clonotype. The chain has TRBV7-3 and TRBJ1-2; 7 bases align to TRBD1. V lost 2 bases and J lost 8; bases outside the gene matches: 5. Germline V lookup: CDR1 SGHTA, CDR2 FQGTGA. This CDR3 comprises 13 residues. CDR3 coding DNA: TGTGCCAGCAGCTTAGACAGGGTTGAGGGCTACACCTTC. Encoded protein: CASSLDRVEGYTF. Complete variable domain (other parts from reference TRBV7-3 and TRBJ1-2): GAGVSQTPSNKVTEKGKYVELRCDPISGHTALYWYRQSLGQGPEFLIYFQGTGAADDSGLPNDRFFAVRPEGSVSTLKIQRTERGDSAVYLCASSLDRVEGYTFGSGTRLTVV.

The chain couples TRBV28 to TRBJ2-5, with D perhaps TRBD1 (5 bases). The V end was cut by 2 bases, the J end by 4 bases, with 11 bases between. From germline, CDR1 is MDHEN and CDR2 SYDVKM. The CDR3 has 14 amino acids. CDR3: CASSLRRQGETQYF. CDR3 in DNA: TGTGCCAGCAGTTTAAGGCGGCAGGGAGAGACCCAGTACTTC.

Points on this clonotype: The junction differs from germline at one of its ends, possibly a read error. This sequence joins TRBV6-4 and TRBJ1-5; D gene ambiguous. The CDR3 is made up of 17 amino acids. Germline loops: CDR1 MRHNA, CDR2 SNTAGT. CDR3 loop: CAGSESRGEISNQPQHF. The CDR3 region has the DNA TGTGCCGGCAGTGAGTCTCGCGGAGAAATTAGCAATCAGCCCCAGCATTTT.

This clonotype was found many times. The J gene is TRBJ1-2, the V gene TRBV19, with D possibly TRBD1 on 5 matching bases. CDR3 length: 14 residues. The V and J ends lost 7 bases and 2 bases respectively, with 14 bases between them. Germline CDR1 is LNHDA and CDR2 is SQIVND (reference sequence). The CDR3 is CASIRSGTNYGYTF. The CDR3 DNA reads TGTGCCAGTATTAGATCCGGGACGAACTATGGCTACACCTTC.

This rearrangement joins TRBV9 to TRBJ2-5; a possible D gene is TRBD1 (5 bases). This CDR3 is built from 14 residues. Trimming stripped 1 base from V and 1 base from J, with 8 bases between. Germline V CDR1 and CDR2: SGDLS, YYNGEE. The CDR3 nucleotides are TGTGCCAGCAGCGTACGACAGACCCAAGAGACCCAGTACTTC. Its translation: CASSVRQTQETQYF.

This clonotype was detected many times. The chain joins TRBV10-3 to TRBJ2-5; 8 bases fit TRBD2. CDR3 size: 16 residues. V was pared by 3 bases and J by 3 bases, with 9 bases of the junction left unmatched. The V gene's germline CDR1 is ENHRY and CDR2 SYGVKD. The DNA for the CDR3 is TGTGCCATCAGTGACCCCGGGAGGGAGGGTAAAGAGACCCAGTACTTC. Amino acids: CAISDPGREGKETQYF.

The J gene is TRBJ2-5, the V gene TRBV20-1; no reliable D call. The CDR3 totals 12 residues. V lost 3 bases, J lost 2 bases, and 7 bases lay in between. Germline CDR1 DFQATT, CDR2 SNEGSKA (reference sequence). Written as DNA, the CDR3 is TGCAGTGCTAGCGACATACAAGAGACCCAGTACTTC. Its protein product is CSASDIQETQYF.

The CDR3 sequence is CASSQGRQHYGYTF. The CDR3 DNA reads as TGCGCCAGCAGCCAAGGTAGGCAGCACTATGGCTACACCTTC. The chain recombines TRBV4-3 with TRBJ1-2; no clear D. This CDR3 comprises 14 residues. Germline CDR1 reads LGHNA; CDR2 reads YSLEER. Trimming shortened V by 1 base and J by 3 bases, and 9 bases separated the two germline ends.